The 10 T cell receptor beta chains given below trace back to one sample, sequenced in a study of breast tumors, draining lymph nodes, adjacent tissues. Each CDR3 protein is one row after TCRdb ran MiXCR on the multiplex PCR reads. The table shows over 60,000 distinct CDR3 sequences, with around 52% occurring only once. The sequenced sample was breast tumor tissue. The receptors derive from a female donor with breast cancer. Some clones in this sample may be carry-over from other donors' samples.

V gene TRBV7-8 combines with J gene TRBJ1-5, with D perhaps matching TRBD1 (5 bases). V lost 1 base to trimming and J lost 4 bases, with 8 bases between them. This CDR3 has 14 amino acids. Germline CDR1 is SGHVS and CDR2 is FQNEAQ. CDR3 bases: TGTGCCAGCAGCTTAGTGGGGACTAATCAGCCCCAGCATTTT. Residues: CASSLVGTNQPQHF.

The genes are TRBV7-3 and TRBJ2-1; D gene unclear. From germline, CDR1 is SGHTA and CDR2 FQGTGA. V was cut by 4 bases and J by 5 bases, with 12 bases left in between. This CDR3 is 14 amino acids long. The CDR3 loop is CASSSVYADNEQFF. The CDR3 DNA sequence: TGTGCCAGCAGCTCCGTGTACGCCGACAATGAGCAGTTCTTC.

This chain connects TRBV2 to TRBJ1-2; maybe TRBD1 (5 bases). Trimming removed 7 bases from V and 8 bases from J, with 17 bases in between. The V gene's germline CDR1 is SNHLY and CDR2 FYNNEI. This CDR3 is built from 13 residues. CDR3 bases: TGTGCCAGCAAGTCAGGGTTTTCGAGGGGCTACACCTTC. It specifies CASKSGFSRGYTF.

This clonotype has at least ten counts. The CDR3 sequence: CASSVDGGWNQPQHF. CDR3 in DNA: TGTGCCAGCAGCGTAGACGGTGGATGGAATCAGCCCCAGCATTTT. The chain has TRBV9 and TRBJ1-5, with D unclear. The CDR3 spans 15 residues. Germline V lookup: CDR1 SGDLS, CDR2 YYNGEE. V lost 0 bases, J lost 4 bases, and 11 bases lay in between.

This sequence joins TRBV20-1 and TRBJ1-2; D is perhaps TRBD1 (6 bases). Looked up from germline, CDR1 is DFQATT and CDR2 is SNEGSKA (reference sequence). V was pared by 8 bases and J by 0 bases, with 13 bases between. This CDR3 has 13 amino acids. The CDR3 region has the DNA TGCAGTACCGGACAGTCGTCTAACTATGGCTACACCTTC. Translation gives CSTGQSSNYGYTF.

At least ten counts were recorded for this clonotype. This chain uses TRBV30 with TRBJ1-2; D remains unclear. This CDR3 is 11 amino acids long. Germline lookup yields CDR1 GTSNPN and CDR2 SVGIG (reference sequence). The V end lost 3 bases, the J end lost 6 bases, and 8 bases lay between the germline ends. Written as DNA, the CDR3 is TGTGCCTGGAGGGGATCCAATGGCTACACCTTC. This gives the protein CAWRGSNGYTF.

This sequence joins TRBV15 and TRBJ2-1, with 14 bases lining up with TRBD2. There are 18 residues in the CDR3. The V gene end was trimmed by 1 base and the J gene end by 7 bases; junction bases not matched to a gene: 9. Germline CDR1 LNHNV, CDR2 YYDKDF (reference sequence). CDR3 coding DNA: TGTGCCACCAGCAGAGTAGTTCCCGGGACTAGCGGGAGAAATGAGCAGTTCTTC. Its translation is CATSRVVPGTSGRNEQFF.

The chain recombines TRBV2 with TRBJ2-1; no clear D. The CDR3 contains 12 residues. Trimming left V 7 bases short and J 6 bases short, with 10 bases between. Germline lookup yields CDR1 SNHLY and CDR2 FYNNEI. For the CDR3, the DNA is TGTGCCAGCATACCCCAGACCAATGAGCAGTTCTTC. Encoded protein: CASIPQTNEQFF.

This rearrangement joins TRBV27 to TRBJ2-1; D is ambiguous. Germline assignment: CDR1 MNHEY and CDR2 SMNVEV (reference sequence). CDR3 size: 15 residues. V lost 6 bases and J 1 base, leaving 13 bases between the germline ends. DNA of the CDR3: TGTGCCAGCAGGTCTCGGCTTCGGTCCTACAATGAGCAGTTCTTC. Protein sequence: CASRSRLRSYNEQFF.

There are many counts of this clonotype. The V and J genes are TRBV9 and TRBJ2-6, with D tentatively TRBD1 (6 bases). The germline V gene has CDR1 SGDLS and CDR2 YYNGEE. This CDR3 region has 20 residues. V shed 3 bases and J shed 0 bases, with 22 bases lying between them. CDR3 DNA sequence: TGTGCCAGCAGCGCGGTAGTAGGGACACAGGGACCCTCTGGGGCCAACGTCCTGACTTTC. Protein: CASSAVVGTQGPSGANVLTF.